This T cell receptor beta chain was observed in a study of cytomegalovirus exposure and HLA in healthy donors. General observations from the study: According to a subsequent analysis, TCR clusters identified in the first cohort showed a tendency to co-occur across the roughly 110 validation repertoires. There were a few CMV-associated chains whose specificity for CMV antigens was confirmed in vitro. Many donors carried some public TCRs, although rarity characterized most TCR sequences. Investigators reported 150 to 200 TCR beta chains as tied to cytomegalovirus.

Details on this clone: The antigen remains unidentified.

Generated by immunoSEQ multiplex PCR, the TCRdb table keeps only in-frame clones and is missing some. This sample has about 200,000 clones; around 80% occur once, and the top ten carry around 1.2%. CDR1 is KGHSH, CDR2 LQKENI, per germline. This CDR3 contains 16 residues. V lost 3 bases and J 7 bases, leaving 21 bases between the germline ends. V gene TRBV18 combines with J gene TRBJ1-1, with D possibly being TRBD1 (6 bases). This sequence was found in a woman aged 25-40 years in good health and CMV-seronegative. Sequencing was performed on PBMCs. The CDR3 sequence: CASSPGQTGTSGEAFF. DNA of the CDR3: TGTGCCAGCTCACCTGGTCAAACCGGGACATCAGGTGAAGCTTTCTTT.